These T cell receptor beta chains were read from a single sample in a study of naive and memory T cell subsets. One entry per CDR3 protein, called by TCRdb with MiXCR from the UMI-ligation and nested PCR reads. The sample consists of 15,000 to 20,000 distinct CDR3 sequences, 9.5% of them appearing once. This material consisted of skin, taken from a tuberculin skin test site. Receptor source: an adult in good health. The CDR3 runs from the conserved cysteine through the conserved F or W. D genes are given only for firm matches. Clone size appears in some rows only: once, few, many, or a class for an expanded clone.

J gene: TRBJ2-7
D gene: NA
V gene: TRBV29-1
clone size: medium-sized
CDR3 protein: CSVANTGNYEQYF
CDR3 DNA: TGCAGCGTTGCCAATACAGGGAACTACGAGCAGTACTTC

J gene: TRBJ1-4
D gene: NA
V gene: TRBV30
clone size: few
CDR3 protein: CAWSEGVATNEKLFF
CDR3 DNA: TGTGCCTGGAGTGAGGGGGTTGCAACTAATGAAAAACTGTTTTTT

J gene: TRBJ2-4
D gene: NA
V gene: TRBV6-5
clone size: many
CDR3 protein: CASSYSPDVRAKNIQYF
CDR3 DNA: TGTGCCAGCAGTTACTCGCCCGACGTCAGGGCCAAAAACATTCAGTACTTC

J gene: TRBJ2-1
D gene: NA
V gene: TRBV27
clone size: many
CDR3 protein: CASSRAVSSYNEQFF
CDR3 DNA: TGTGCCAGCAGTCGAGCGGTCAGCTCCTACAATGAGCAGTTCTTC

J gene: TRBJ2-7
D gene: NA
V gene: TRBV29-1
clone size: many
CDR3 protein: CSVLPSPRFYEQYF
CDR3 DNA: TGCAGCGTTCTACCGTCCCCCCGCTTCTACGAGCAGTACTTC

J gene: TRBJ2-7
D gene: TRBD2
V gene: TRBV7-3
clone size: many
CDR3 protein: CASSSTSGRRYEQYF
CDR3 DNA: TGTGCCAGCAGCTCCACTAGCGGCCGTCGCTACGAGCAGTACTTC

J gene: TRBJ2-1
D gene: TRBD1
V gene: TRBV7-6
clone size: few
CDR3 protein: CASSLTGQGYNEQFF
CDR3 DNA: TGTGCCAGCAGCTTAACGGGACAGGGTTACAATGAGCAGTTCTTC

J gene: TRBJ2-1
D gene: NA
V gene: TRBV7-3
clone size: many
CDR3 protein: CASSLGVTEQFF
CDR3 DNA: TGTGCCAGCAGCTTGGGGGTCACTGAGCAGTTCTTC

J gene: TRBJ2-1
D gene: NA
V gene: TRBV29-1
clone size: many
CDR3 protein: CSVVGRDRYNEQFF
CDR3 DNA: TGCAGCGTTGTAGGCAGGGACCGCTACAATGAGCAGTTCTTC

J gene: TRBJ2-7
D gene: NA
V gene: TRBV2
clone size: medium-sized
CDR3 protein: CASTEPDSYEQYF
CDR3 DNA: TGTGCCAGCACCGAACCGGACTCCTACGAGCAGTACTTC

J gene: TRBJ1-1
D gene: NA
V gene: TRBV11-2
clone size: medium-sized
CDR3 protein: CASSGGYNTEAFF
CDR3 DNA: TGTGCCAGCAGCGGGGGGTACAACACTGAAGCTTTCTTT

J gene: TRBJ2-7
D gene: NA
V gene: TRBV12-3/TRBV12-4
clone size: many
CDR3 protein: CASSSGIYEQYF
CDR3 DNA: TGTGCCAGCAGTTCAGGGATATACGAGCAGTACTTC

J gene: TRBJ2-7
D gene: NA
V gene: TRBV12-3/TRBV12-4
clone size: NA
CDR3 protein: CASVFRGNYEQYF
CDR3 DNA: TGTGCCAGCGTCTTCAGGGGAAACTACGAGCAGTACTTC

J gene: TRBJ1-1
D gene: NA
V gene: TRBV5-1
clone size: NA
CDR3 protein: CASSLLMGGNTEAFF
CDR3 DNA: TGCGCCAGCAGCTTGCTCATGGGGGGGAACACTGAAGCTTTCTTT

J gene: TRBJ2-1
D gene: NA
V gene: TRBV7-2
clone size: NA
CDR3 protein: CASSLYETANNEQFF
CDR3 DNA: TGTGCCAGCAGCTTATACGAGACTGCAAACAATGAGCAGTTCTTC

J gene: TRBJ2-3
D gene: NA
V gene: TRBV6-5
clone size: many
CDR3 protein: CASMFDRETDTQYF
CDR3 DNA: TGTGCCAGCATGTTCGACAGAGAGACAGATACGCAGTATTTT

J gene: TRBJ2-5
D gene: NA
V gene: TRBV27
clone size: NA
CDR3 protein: CASSCRETQYF
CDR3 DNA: TGTGCCAGCAGTTGCCGAGAGACCCAGTACTTC

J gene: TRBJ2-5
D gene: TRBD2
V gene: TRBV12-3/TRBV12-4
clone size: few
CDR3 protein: CASSRFRLAGEETQYF
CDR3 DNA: TGTGCCAGCAGTCGATTTCGACTAGCGGGGGAAGAGACCCAGTACTTC

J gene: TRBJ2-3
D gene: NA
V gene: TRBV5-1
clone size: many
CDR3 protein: CASSPGRKQYF
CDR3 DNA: TGCGCCAGCAGCCCCGGGCGCAAGCAGTATTTT

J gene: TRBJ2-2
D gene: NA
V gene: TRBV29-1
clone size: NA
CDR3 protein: CSPPGELFF
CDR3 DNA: TGCAGCCCTCCCGGGGAGCTGTTTTTT

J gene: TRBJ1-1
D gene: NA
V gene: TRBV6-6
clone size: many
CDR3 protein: CAIRREGEAFF
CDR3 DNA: TGTGCCATTCGCCGGGAGGGTGAAGCTTTCTTT

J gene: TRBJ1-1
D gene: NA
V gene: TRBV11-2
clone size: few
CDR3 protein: CASSLDSGVAVFF
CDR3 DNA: TGTGCCAGCAGCTTAGATTCGGGGGTTGCAGTTTTCTTT

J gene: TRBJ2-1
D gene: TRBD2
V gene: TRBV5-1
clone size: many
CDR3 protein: CASSLIAGEGNEQFF
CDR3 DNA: TGCGCCAGCAGCTTGATAGCGGGAGAGGGTAATGAGCAGTTCTTC

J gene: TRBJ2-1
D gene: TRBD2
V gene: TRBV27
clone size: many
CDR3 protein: CASREGLAYYNEQFF
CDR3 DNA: TGTGCCAGCAGGGAGGGACTAGCGTATTACAATGAGCAGTTCTTC

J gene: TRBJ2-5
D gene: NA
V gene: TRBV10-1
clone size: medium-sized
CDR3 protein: CASSVDRRTQYF
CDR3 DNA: TGCGCCAGCAGCGTAGACAGGCGGACCCAGTACTTC

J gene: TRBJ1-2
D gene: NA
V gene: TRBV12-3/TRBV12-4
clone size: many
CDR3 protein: CASSPGIYGYTF
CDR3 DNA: TGTGCCAGCAGTCCGGGGATCTATGGCTACACCTTC

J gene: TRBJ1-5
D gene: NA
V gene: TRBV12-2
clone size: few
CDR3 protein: CASRLAVQGRRNSNQPQHF
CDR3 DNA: TGTGCAAGTCGCTTAGCGGTCCAGGGGCGGAGGAATAGCAATCAGCCCCAGCATTTT

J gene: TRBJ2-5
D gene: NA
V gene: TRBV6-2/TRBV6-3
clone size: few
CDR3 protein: CASSPGTLQETQYF
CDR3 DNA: TGTGCCAGCAGCCCCGGGACCCTCCAAGAGACCCAGTACTTC

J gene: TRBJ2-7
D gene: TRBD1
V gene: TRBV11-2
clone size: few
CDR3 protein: CASSLDGQGFSEQYF
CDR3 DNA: TGTGCCAGCAGCTTAGATGGACAGGGTTTTTCCGAGCAGTACTTC

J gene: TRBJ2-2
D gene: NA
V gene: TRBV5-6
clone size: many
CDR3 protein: CASSLAVRWGLDTGELFF
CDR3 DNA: TGTGCCAGCAGCTTGGCGGTTCGATGGGGATTGGACACCGGGGAGCTGTTTTTT

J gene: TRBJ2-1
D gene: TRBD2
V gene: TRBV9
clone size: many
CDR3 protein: CASSVDWAGGSSYNEQFF
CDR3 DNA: TGTGCCAGCAGCGTAGATTGGGCGGGGGGGAGCTCCTACAATGAGCAGTTCTTC

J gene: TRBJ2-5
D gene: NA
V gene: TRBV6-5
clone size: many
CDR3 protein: CASSYLSDETQYF
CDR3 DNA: TGTGCCAGCAGTTACCTTTCCGACGAGACCCAGTACTTC

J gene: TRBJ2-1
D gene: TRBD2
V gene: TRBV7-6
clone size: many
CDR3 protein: CASSPQGLAFYNEQFF
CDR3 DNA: TGTGCCAGCAGCCCACAGGGACTAGCGTTCTACAATGAGCAGTTCTTC

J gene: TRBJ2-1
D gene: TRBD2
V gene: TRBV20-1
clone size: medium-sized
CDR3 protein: CSARATAGGRNEQFF
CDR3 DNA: TGCAGTGCTAGAGCTACTGCGGGGGGGCGTAATGAGCAGTTCTTC

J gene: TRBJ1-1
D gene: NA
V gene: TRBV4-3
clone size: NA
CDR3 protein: CASSQNQGGAFF
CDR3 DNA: TGCGCCAGCAGCCAAAATCAGGGAGGGGCTTTCTTT

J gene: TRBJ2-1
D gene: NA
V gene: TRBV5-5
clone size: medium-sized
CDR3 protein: CASSFDPDKSSYNEQFF
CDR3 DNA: TGTGCCAGCAGCTTCGACCCGGACAAGAGCTCCTACAATGAGCAGTTCTTC

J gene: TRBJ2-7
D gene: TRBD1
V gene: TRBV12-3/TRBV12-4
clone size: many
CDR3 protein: CASSFYRGPLTYEQYF
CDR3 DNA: TGTGCCAGCAGTTTCTACAGGGGGCCCCTCACCTACGAGCAGTACTTC

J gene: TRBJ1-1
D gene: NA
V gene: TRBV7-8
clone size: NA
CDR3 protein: CASSLVPPGGGLVGAFF
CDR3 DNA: TGTGCCAGCAGCTTAGTCCCTCCCGGTGGCGGTTTGGTTGGAGCTTTCTTT

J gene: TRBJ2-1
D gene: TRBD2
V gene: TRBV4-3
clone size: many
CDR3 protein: CASSLTLAGGEGRNEQFF
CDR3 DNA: TGCGCCAGCAGCCTTACTCTAGCGGGGGGGGAGGGGAGGAATGAGCAGTTCTTC

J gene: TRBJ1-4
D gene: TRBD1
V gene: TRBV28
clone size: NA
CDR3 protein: CASRDRGRVDEKLFF
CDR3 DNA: TGTGCCAGCAGGGACAGGGGCAGGGTCGATGAAAAACTGTTTTTT